This is a list of T cell receptor beta chains from one sample in a study of blood T cell repertoires in COVID-19. The protocol was immunoSEQ multiplex PCR, while the TCRdb copy is restricted to in-frame clones and leaves out a portion. The data show fewer than 350,000 clones, with around 84% seen just once and roughly 2.6% held by the top ten. Sequencing was carried out using PBMCs or T cells enriched from blood (not recorded which). All receptors come from a woman between 45 and 60 years old who had recovered from COVID-19. The CDR3 runs from the conserved cysteine through the conserved F or W. Fields, in order: D gene, clone size, V gene, J gene, CDR3 DNA, CDR3 protein. The D gene is left open where the match is weak. Rows give clone size only sometimes, using once, few, many, or a class for an expanded clone.

-,-,TRBV6-2/TRBV6-3,TRBJ1-2,TGTGCCAGCAGTCCGTCAGGGGACTATGGCTACACCTTC,CASSPSGDYGYTF
TRBD1,-,TRBV19,TRBJ1-3,TGTGCCAGTAGTACCCGGACAGGGAGGGGAAACACCATATATTTT,CASSTRTGRGNTIYF
-,-,TRBV7-6,TRBJ1-3,TGTGCCAGCAGCCCGGGGAGTGGAAACACCATATATTTT,CASSPGSGNTIYF
-,once,TRBV6-5,TRBJ1-1,TGTGCCAGCAGTTACTCGCAGATGAACACTGAAGCTTTCTTT,CASSYSQMNTEAFF
TRBD1,-,TRBV30,TRBJ1-2,TGTGCCTGGAGACCGCAGGGGGTGAGGGGCTACACCTTC,CAWRPQGVRGYTF
TRBD1,-,TRBV6-5,TRBJ1-1,TGTGCCAGCAGTTACGGGGACAGGGGGACTGAAGCTTTCTTT,CASSYGDRGTEAFF
-,-,TRBV9,TRBJ1-5,TGTGCCAGCAGCGTAGGGGACACATATCAGCCCCAGCATTTT,CASSVGDTYQPQHF
-,once,TRBV6-2/TRBV6-3,TRBJ1-4,TGTGCCAGCAGTTACCCCGCCTTGGGCGGGATTAATGAAAAACTGTTTTTT,CASSYPALGGINEKLFF
-,-,TRBV12-3/TRBV12-4,TRBJ1-1,TGTGCCACCCGTTACTACGACACTGAAGCTTTCTTT,CATRYYDTEAFF
-,-,TRBV5-4,TRBJ2-2,TGTGCCAGCAGCTTGGCAGGGCGGTCGAACACCGGGGAGCTGTTTTTT,CASSLAGRSNTGELFF
-,-,TRBV9,TRBJ1-2,TGTGCCAGCAGCCGGGGGGGGCACTTCTATGGCTACACCTTC,CASSRGGHFYGYTF
-,-,TRBV30,TRBJ1-1,TGTGCCTGGGCCTCGGGCACTGAAGCTTTCTTT,CAWASGTEAFF
-,-,TRBV27,TRBJ1-5,TGTGCCAGCCGGGCGGGGTTTTGGAATCAGCCCCAGCATTTT,CASRAGFWNQPQHF
-,once,TRBV5-1,TRBJ1-3,TGCGCCAGCAGCCGAGACAGTACAAACACCATATATTTT,CASSRDSTNTIYF
-,-,TRBV6-6,TRBJ1-3,TGTGCCAGCAGTTACTACGCGGCGGGCTCTGGAAACACCATATATTTT,CASSYYAAGSGNTIYF
-,many,TRBV19,TRBJ2-2,TGTGCCAGTAGTATGTTGTGGGACTTAAGCACCGGGGAGCTGTTTTTT,CASSMLWDLSTGELFF
-,-,TRBV19,TRBJ2-7,TGTGCCAGTAGTCCTAGAGCTAGCCTGAACTCCTACGAGCAGTACTTC,CASSPRASLNSYEQYF
-,-,TRBV6-5,TRBJ2-3,TGTGCCAGCAGTTACAGGAGGGGAGGCACAGATACGCAGTATTTT,CASSYRRGGTDTQYF
-,-,TRBV27,TRBJ1-5,TGTGCCAGCATGGCAGGCTGGACTTCTTTGTATAGCAATCAGCCCCAGCATTTT,CASMAGWTSLYSNQPQHF
-,-,TRBV7-2,TRBJ1-5,TGTGCCAGCAGCTTAACTTCAGGACTCAATCAGCCCCAGCATTTT,CASSLTSGLNQPQHF
TRBD1,-,TRBV4-1,TRBJ1-2,TGCGCCAGCAGCCGGGAACAGGGGGTTGACTATGGCTACACCTTC,CASSREQGVDYGYTF
TRBD2,-,TRBV6-2/TRBV6-3,TRBJ2-5,TGTGCCAGCAGTTACTCGGGACTAGCGGGAGGCTATCATTTCCAAGAGACCCAGTACTTC,CASSYSGLAGGYHFQETQYF
TRBD2,-,TRBV19,TRBJ2-1,TGTGCCAGTAGCACCAGTGGACTAGCGTTACGGGGGCAGTTCTTC,CASSTSGLALRGQFF
-,-,TRBV5-1,TRBJ2-7,TGCGCCAGCAGCTTGGCCCCCACAGGACAAGCCAGCTCCTACGAGCAGTACTTC,CASSLAPTGQASSYEQYF
TRBD1,-,TRBV9,TRBJ1-6,TGTGCCAGCAGCGCGTCCGGGACAGGGGTTTCACCCCTCCACTTT,CASSASGTGVSPLHF
-,-,TRBV5-6,TRBJ1-2,TGTGCCAGCAGCCACCTAATGGCGGACTTTTATGGCTACACCTTC,CASSHLMADFYGYTF
-,-,TRBV12-2,TRBJ2-3,TGTGCAAGTCGCTTAGAGACCCCGGGACTAGCAAGGTTCGTTGATACGCAGTATTTT,CASRLETPGLARFVDTQYF